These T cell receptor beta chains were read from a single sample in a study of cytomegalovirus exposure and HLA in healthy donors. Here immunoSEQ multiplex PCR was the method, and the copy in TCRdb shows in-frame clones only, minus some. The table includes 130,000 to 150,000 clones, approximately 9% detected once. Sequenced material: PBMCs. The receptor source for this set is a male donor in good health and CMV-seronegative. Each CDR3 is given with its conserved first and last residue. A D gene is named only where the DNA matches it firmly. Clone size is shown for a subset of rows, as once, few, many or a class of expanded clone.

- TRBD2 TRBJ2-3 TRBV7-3 CASSPLLGGPSDTQYF TGTGCCAGCAGCCCCCTTTTGGGAGGGCCCTCAGATACGCAGTATTTT
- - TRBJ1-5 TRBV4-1 CASSQEANQPQHF TGCGCCAGCAGCCAAGAGGCCAATCAGCCCCAGCATTTT
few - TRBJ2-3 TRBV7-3 CASSPGGDTQYF TGTGCCAGCAGCCCCGGGGGAGATACGCAGTATTTT
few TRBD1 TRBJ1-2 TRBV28 CASSQPQGANYGYTF TGTGCCAGCAGCCAACCTCAGGGGGCTAACTATGGCTACACCTTC
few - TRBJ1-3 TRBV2 CASSEMTSGNTIYF TGTGCCAGCAGTGAAATGACTTCTGGAAACACCATATATTTT
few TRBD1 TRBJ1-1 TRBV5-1 CASSAEQGLTEAFF TGCGCCAGCAGCGCGGAACAGGGGCTCACTGAAGCTTTCTTT
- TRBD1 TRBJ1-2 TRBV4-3 CASSLTGQLYGYTF TGCGCCAGCAGCCTGACGGGACAGCTCTATGGCTACACCTTC
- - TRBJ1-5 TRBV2 CASSESPEPQHF TGTGCCAGCAGTGAATCCCCTGAGCCCCAGCATTTT
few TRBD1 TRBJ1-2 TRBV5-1 CASSADRDGGYTF TGCGCCAGCAGCGCAGACAGGGACGGTGGCTACACCTTC
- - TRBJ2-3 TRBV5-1 CASSLAAASADTQYF TGCGCCAGCAGCTTGGCCGCGGCCTCGGCAGATACGCAGTATTTT
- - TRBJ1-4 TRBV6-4 CARDEGLNEKLFF TGTGCCAGGGACGAAGGACTCAATGAAAAACTGTTTTTT
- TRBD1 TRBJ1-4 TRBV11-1 CASSPAGGEKLFF TGTGCCAGCAGCCCGGCAGGGGGCGAAAAACTGTTTTTT
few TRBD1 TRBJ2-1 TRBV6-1 CASSEGSTGGLEQFF TGTGCCAGCAGTGAAGGGAGTACAGGGGGGCTTGAGCAGTTCTTC
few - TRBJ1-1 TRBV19 CASSHPWDTNTEAFF TGTGCCAGTAGTCACCCCTGGGACACCAACACTGAAGCTTTCTTT
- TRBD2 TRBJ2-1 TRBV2 CASSGTSGGNEQFF TGTGCCAGCAGCGGGACTAGCGGGGGAAATGAGCAGTTCTTC
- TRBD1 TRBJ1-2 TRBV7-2 CASSQGGGYGYTF TGTGCCAGCAGCCAGGGGGGTGGCTATGGCTACACCTTC
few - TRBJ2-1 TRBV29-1 CSVGQYNEQFF TGCAGCGTTGGACAGTACAATGAGCAGTTCTTC
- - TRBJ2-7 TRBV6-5 CASSRDRSLFDF TGTGCCAGCAGTCGCGACAGGAGCTTATTCGACTTC
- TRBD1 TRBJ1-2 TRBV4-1 CASSAPLRGHYGYTF TGCGCCAGCAGCGCTCCCTTAAGGGGGCACTATGGCTACACCTTC
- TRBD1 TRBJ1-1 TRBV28 CASSFSDRVNTEAFF TGTGCCAGCAGTTTTTCAGACAGGGTGAACACTGAAGCTTTCTTT
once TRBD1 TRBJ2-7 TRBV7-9 CASSLVWDSSYEQYF TGTGCCAGCAGCTTAGTATGGGACAGCTCCTACGAGCAGTACTTC
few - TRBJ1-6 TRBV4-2 CASSQIGGKNSPLHF TGTGCCAGCAGCCAAATCGGAGGGAAGAATTCACCCCTCCACTTT
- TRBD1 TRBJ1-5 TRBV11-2 CASSSDRGNQPQHF TGTGCCAGCAGCTCGGACAGGGGAAATCAGCCCCAGCATTTT
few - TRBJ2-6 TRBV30 CAWSALDSYSGANVLTF TGTGCCTGGAGTGCCCTAGACAGCTACTCTGGGGCCAACGTCCTGACTTTC
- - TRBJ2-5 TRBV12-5 CASGLTPETQYF TGTGCTAGTGGTTTAACACCAGAGACCCAGTACTTC
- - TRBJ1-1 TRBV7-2 CASSLQQGKHTEAFF TGTGCCAGCAGCCTACAACAGGGCAAGCACACTGAAGCTTTCTTT
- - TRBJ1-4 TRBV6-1 CASSTGPATNEKLFF TGTGCCAGCAGTACAGGGCCGGCAACTAATGAAAAACTGTTTTTT
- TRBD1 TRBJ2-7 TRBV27 CASSFQGQGLYYEQYF TGTGCCAGCAGTTTCCAGGGACAGGGGTTATACTACGAGCAGTACTTC
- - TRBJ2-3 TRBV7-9 CASSPDRLFTDTQYF TGTGCCAGCAGCCCAGACAGGCTTTTCACAGATACGCAGTATTTT
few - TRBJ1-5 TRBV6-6 CAGSYGAGNQPQHF TGTGCCGGCAGTTACGGGGCCGGGAATCAGCCCCAGCATTTT
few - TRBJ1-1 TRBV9 CASSVVITADTEAFF TGTGCCAGCAGCGTAGTAATCACTGCTGACACTGAAGCTTTCTTT
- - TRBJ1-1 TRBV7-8 CASSYRSTEAFF TGTGCCAGCAGCTACCGGAGCACTGAAGCTTTCTTT
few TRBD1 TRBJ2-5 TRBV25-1 CASTQKTGGQETQYF TGTGCCAGCACCCAGAAAACAGGGGGCCAAGAGACCCAGTACTTC
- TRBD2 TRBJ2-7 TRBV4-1 CASSQGLSSGSSYEQYF TGCGCCAGCAGCCAGGGTCTGTCTAGCGGGTCCTCCTACGAGCAGTACTTC
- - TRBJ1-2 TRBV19 CASKFTLNWNYGYTF TGTGCCAGTAAATTTACTCTGAACTGGAACTATGGCTACACCTTC
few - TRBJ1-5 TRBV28 CASSTPQGPQPQHF TGTGCCAGCAGTACCCCTCAGGGGCCCCAGCCCCAGCATTTT
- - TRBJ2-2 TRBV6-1 CASSDPSRRNTGELFF TGTGCCAGCAGTGATCCAAGTAGGAGGAACACCGGGGAGCTGTTTTTT
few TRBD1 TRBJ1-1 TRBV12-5 CASGLDITGQGNTEAFF TGTGCTAGTGGTTTGGATATTACGGGACAGGGTAACACTGAAGCTTTCTTT
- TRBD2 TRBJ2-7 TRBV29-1 CSVEDRETPAGVQQYF TGCAGCGTTGAAGATCGAGAGACCCCTGCGGGGGTCCAGCAGTACTTC
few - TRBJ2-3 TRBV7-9 CASSPARTGWTDTQYF TGTGCCAGCAGCCCCGCTCGCACAGGGTGGACAGATACGCAGTATTTT
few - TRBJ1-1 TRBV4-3 CASSQAFRVRGETEAFF TGCGCCAGCAGCCAAGCCTTCCGGGTACGGGGGGAAACTGAAGCTTTCTTT
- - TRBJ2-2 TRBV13 CASSPPTGTGELFF TGTGCCAGCAGCCCGCCTACAGGGACCGGGGAGCTGTTTTTT
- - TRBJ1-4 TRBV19 CASSISRTATNEKLFF TGTGCCAGTAGTATATCACGGACAGCAACTAATGAAAAACTGTTTTTT
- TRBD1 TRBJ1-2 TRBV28 CASSFGQGYGYTF TGTGCCAGCAGTTTCGGACAGGGATATGGCTACACCTTC
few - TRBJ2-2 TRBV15 CATSRDQVTGELFF TGTGCCACCAGCAGAGACCAGGTCACCGGGGAGCTGTTTTTT
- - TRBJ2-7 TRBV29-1 CSVVPNPYEQYF TGCAGCGTTGTTCCCAACCCCTACGAGCAGTACTTC